The 31 T cell receptor beta chains in this list originate from one sample, sequenced in a study of blood T cells in healthy people across ages. The second PCR ran about 6 to 12 cycles with a sample-barcoded 5' primer and J-beta primers. From the 5' RACE reads, TCRdb called clonotypes with MiXCR, one entry per CDR3 protein. The sample holds hundreds of thousands of distinct CDR3 sequences, 58% seen once. Sequencing was performed on blood. The receptors shown here come from a man aged 30-40 years in good health.

This clonotype has a handful of counts. This chain uses TRBV29-1 with TRBJ1-2; tentative D call: TRBD1 (5 bases). The V and J ends lost 5 bases and 4 bases respectively, with 20 bases between them. CDR3 size: 15 residues. The germline V gene has CDR1 SQVTM and CDR2 ANQGSEA. The CDR3 nucleotides are TGCAGCGTTCATGACAGCACGAGGGTCGGCTATGGCTACACCTTC. This translates into CSVHDSTRVGYGYTF.

Concerning this clonotype: One base away lies a much larger clone, so this may be a sequencing read error. The J gene is TRBJ2-3, the V gene TRBV29-1; no definite D call. Trimming took 4 bases from V and 4 from J, leaving 6 bases between them. Germline CDR1 reads SQVTM; CDR2 reads ANQGSEA. The CDR3 contains 11 residues. CDR3 coding DNA: TGCAGCGTTGGCTACGCAGATACGCAGTATTTT. It yields the protein CSVGYADTQYF.

J is TRBJ2-7 and V is TRBV7-2, with D possibly being TRBD1 or TRBD2 (6 bases each). Germline lookup yields CDR1 SGHTA and CDR2 FQGNSA. V lost 4 bases to trimming and J lost 4 bases, with 11 bases between them. This CDR3 comprises 13 residues. The CDR3 bases are TGTGCCAGCAGCTCCAGGGGAGGATACGAGCAGTACTTC. Encoded protein: CASSSRGGYEQYF.

J is TRBJ2-6 and V is TRBV30; D unclear. The CDR3 has 10 residues. The germline CDR1 and CDR2 sequences are GTSNPN and SVGIG (reference sequence). V lost 5 bases, J lost 4 bases, and 0 bases lay in between. In DNA, the CDR3 is TGTGCCTGGGGGGCCAACGTCCTGACTTTC. Amino acids: CAWGANVLTF. Together with reference TRBV30 and TRBJ2-6, the CDR3 gives the full variable domain: SQTIHQWPATLVQPVGSPLSLECTVEGTSNPNLYWYRQAAGRGLQLLFYSVGIGQISSEVPQNLSASRPQDRQFILSSKKLLLSDSGFYLCAWGANVLTFGAGSRLTVL.

This clonotype was seen a few times. The chain has TRBV20-1 and TRBJ1-2; 7 bases line up with TRBD1. Germline V gene sequence: CDR1 DFQATT, CDR2 SNEGSKA (reference sequence). CDR3 size: 12 residues. Trimming took 2 bases from V and 4 from J; bases not matched to a gene: 1. For the CDR3, the DNA is TGCAGTGCTAGACAGGGGGGCTATGGCTACACCTTC. Its protein product is CSARQGGYGYTF.

The chain carries TRBV27 and TRBJ1-1, with TRBD1 as a possible D gene (5 bases). The germline V and J ends were trimmed by 1 base and 1 base, with 13 bases remaining between them. This CDR3 has 16 amino acids. Germline V gene sequence: CDR1 MNHEY, CDR2 SMNVEV (reference sequence). The CDR3 region has the DNA TGTGCCAGCAGTTTATATGGGGGAGGGGAGAACACTGAAGCTTTCTTT. It yields the protein CASSLYGGGENTEAFF.

This clonotype occurred a few times. The chain recombines TRBV7-9 with TRBJ2-1; no clear D. V was pared by 5 bases and J by 2 bases, with 16 bases between. The CDR3 covers 16 residues. Germline CDR1 SEHNR, CDR2 FQNEAQ (reference sequence). In nucleotides, the CDR3 is TGTGCCAGCAGCCTAGTCGCCAAGGGCCCCTACAATGAGCAGTTCTTC. Protein product: CASSLVAKGPYNEQFF.

V is TRBV7-2 and J is TRBJ2-5, with 7 bases that match TRBD2. Germline CDR1 reads SGHTA; CDR2 reads FQGNSA. This CDR3 contains 16 residues. The J segment lost 2 bases and the V segment lost 4 bases, leaving 10 bases of the junction unmatched. In DNA form, the CDR3 reads TGTGCCAGCAGCTCTAATGGGGGGGGTAATCAAGAGACCCAGTACTTC. The encoded protein is CASSSNGGGNQETQYF.

The genes are TRBV6-5 and TRBJ2-1, with TRBD1 matching 9 bases. This CDR3 is built from 15 residues. The V segment lost 5 bases and the J segment 8 bases; nucleotides outside the gene matches: 10. Germline lookup yields CDR1 MNHEY and CDR2 SVGAGI. The CDR3 region is CASSGERTGAYEQFF. The DNA of the CDR3 is TGTGCCAGCAGTGGCGAAAGGACAGGGGCCTATGAGCAGTTCTTC.

V usage is TRBV7-2 and J usage is TRBJ2-1, with 7 bases identical to TRBD2. V lost 2 bases to trimming and J lost 5 bases; unmatched junction nucleotides: 6. Germline lookup yields CDR1 SGHTA and CDR2 FQGNSA. The CDR3 has 15 residues. The CDR3 protein is CASSLWWGGNNEQFF. CDR3 in DNA: TGTGCCAGCAGCTTATGGTGGGGGGGGAACAATGAGCAGTTCTTC.

This rearrangement joins TRBV20-1 to TRBJ2-7, with a possible D match to TRBD1 (6 bases). This CDR3 contains 14 residues. Trimming left V 3 bases short and J 2 bases short, with 14 bases between. Germline CDR1 DFQATT, CDR2 SNEGSKA (reference sequence). CDR3 residues: CSASAQGRPYEQYF. In DNA form, the CDR3 reads TGCAGTGCTAGCGCGCAGGGGAGACCCTACGAGCAGTACTTC.

This clonotype showed up just once. The chain links TRBV28 to TRBJ2-1; TRBD2 matches 8 bases. The J segment lost 8 bases and the V segment lost 2 bases, leaving 14 bases of the junction unmatched. Germline V gene sequence: CDR1 MDHEN, CDR2 SYDVKM. The CDR3 runs 17 residues. The CDR3 nucleotides read TGTGCCAGCAGTTTAAATCAGATAGGGACTAGTCTCGATGAGCAGTTCTTC. As protein: CASSLNQIGTSLDEQFF.

This clonotype was detected only once. The J gene is TRBJ1-2, the V gene TRBV2; D may be TRBD1 (6 bases). There are 16 residues in the CDR3. Trimming took 6 bases from V and 2 from J, leaving 19 bases between them. Germline V CDR1 and CDR2: SNHLY, FYNNEI. For the CDR3, the DNA is TGTGCCAGCAGAGGGACATTTACGGGATCAAACTATGGCTACACCTTC. It yields the protein CASRGTFTGSNYGYTF.

The J gene is TRBJ2-4, the V gene TRBV7-2, with 9 bases fitting TRBD1. TRBJ2-5 matches the DNA end more closely, so the J call is doubtful. This CDR3 is 15 amino acids long. Germline V gives CDR1 SGHTA, CDR2 FQGNSA. The CDR3 spells CASSESRDREKTQYF. DNA for the CDR3: TGTGCCAGCAGCGAATCACGGGACAGGGAAAAGACCCAGTACTTC.

This clonotype was recorded many times. V usage is TRBV7-9 and J usage is TRBJ2-7; D perhaps matches TRBD1 (5 bases). CDR3 size: 12 residues. CDR1 is SEHNR, CDR2 FQNEAQ, per germline (reference sequence). V was clipped by 8 bases and J by 2 bases, with 10 bases between them. CDR3 DNA sequence: TGTGCCAGCTCTCCAGGGCCCTACGAGCAGTACTTC. Its translation: CASSPGPYEQYF.

The chain carries TRBV4-1 and TRBJ2-7; 9 bases match TRBD2. The CDR3 runs 18 residues. The germline V gene encodes CDR1 MGHRA and CDR2 YSYEKL. The ends lost 1 base at V and 1 base at J; junction bases unmatched: 11. The CDR3 nucleotides read TGCGCCAGCAGCCAAGTCCCGGCGGGGGGGTCTAATTCCTACGAGCAGTACTTC. It yields the protein CASSQVPAGGSNSYEQYF.

This clonotype appeared once. The J gene is TRBJ1-2, the V gene TRBV7-2; D is perhaps TRBD1 (6 bases). Germline CDR1 SGHTA, CDR2 FQGNSA. This CDR3 is 11 amino acids long. V was cut by 8 bases and J by 8 bases, with 12 bases left in between. The CDR3 sequence is CASEIDRGYTF. The CDR3 DNA is TGTGCCAGCGAGATAGACAGGGGCTACACCTTC.

V and J are TRBV5-6 and TRBJ2-7; the match to TRBD1 covers 8 bases. The CDR3 consists of 15 residues. Germline V gives CDR1 SGHDT, CDR2 YYEEEE. J lost 4 bases, V lost 0 bases, and 6 bases had no gene match. The chain's CDR3 is CASSLAGDRWYEQYF. The CDR3 nucleotides read TGTGCCAGCAGCTTGGCGGGGGACAGGTGGTACGAGCAGTACTTC. The full variable domain, in which reference TRBV5-6 and TRBJ2-7 provide the parts outside the CDR3, is DAGVTQSPTHLIKTRGQQVTLRCSPKSGHDTVSWYQQALGQGPQFIFQYYEEEERQRGNFPDRFSGHQFPNYSSELNVNALLLGDSALYLCASSLAGDRWYEQYFGPGTRLTVT.

J is TRBJ2-1 and V is TRBV7-2, with D possibly called TRBD1 or TRBD2 (7 bases each). The V gene's germline CDR1 is SGHTA and CDR2 FQGNSA. The V and J ends lost 6 bases and 7 bases respectively, with 19 bases between them. CDR3 length equals 15 residues. The CDR3 is CASRTRGGAPNEQFF. Written as DNA, the CDR3 is TGTGCCAGCAGGACCAGGGGGGGGGCTCCAAATGAGCAGTTCTTC.

This clonotype was picked up a small number of times. The chain joins TRBV5-5 to TRBJ2-1; 9 nucleotides match TRBD1. This CDR3 spans 16 amino acids. Germline V lookup: CDR1 SGHKS, CDR2 YYEKEE (reference sequence). Losses at the gene ends were 1 base for V and 4 bases for J; bases not matched to a gene: 6. The DNA of the CDR3 is TGTGCCAGCAGCTTGAGGACAGGGGCCAAATACAATGAGCAGTTCTTC. Translating it yields CASSLRTGAKYNEQFF. Using reference TRBV5-5 and TRBJ2-1 for the parts outside the CDR3, the full variable domain is DAGVTQSPTHLIKTRGQQVTLRCSPISGHKSVSWYQQVLGQGPQFIFQYYEKEERGRGNFPDRFSARQFPNYSSELNVNALLLGDSALYLCASSLRTGAKYNEQFFGPGTRLTVL.

This clonotype was recorded a few times. This rearrangement joins TRBV29-1 to TRBJ2-7; 10 bases align to TRBD1. After removal of 5 bases from V and 3 bases from J, the junction contained 4 bases not matched to a gene. CDR3 length: 13 residues. The germline V gene encodes CDR1 SQVTM and CDR2 ANQGSEA. The CDR3 reads CSVTGTGVYEQYF. The CDR3 nucleotides read TGCAGCGTTACCGGGACAGGGGTCTACGAGCAGTACTTC.

The chain carries TRBV11-2 and TRBJ1-1; no definite D call. The CDR3 is made up of 12 amino acids. The ends were cut back, 4 bases at V and 10 bases at J, with 13 bases in the middle. Per the germline V gene, CDR1 is SGHAT and CDR2 is FQNNGV. The CDR3 loop reads CASSSDPVGAFF. CDR3 coding DNA: TGTGCCAGCAGCTCGGACCCTGTGGGAGCTTTCTTT.

This clonotype was counted a few times. The genes are TRBV29-1 and TRBJ1-2; TRBD1 matches 7 bases. The CDR3 has 14 amino acids. V shed 7 bases, J shed 5 bases, and the junction held 13 bases outside the gene matches. Germline V lookup: CDR1 SQVTM, CDR2 ANQGSEA. In DNA form, the CDR3 reads TGCAGCGCGTACTCCGGACAGGCGACTTATGGCTACACCTTC. Translated: CSAYSGQATYGYTF.

The chain is built from TRBV5-5 and TRBJ2-1; TRBD2 aligns across 10 bases. Trimming cost V 4 bases and J 8 bases; bases outside gene matches: 9. The germline V gene encodes CDR1 SGHKS and CDR2 YYEKEE (reference sequence). The CDR3 runs to 15 residues. The CDR3 loop is CASSGGGLASDEQFF. The CDR3 DNA reads TGTGCCAGCAGCGGGGGGGGACTAGCGAGTGATGAGCAGTTCTTC.

J is TRBJ2-4 and V is TRBV20-1; 14 positions match TRBD2. CDR1 is DFQATT, CDR2 SNEGSKA, per germline (reference sequence). The CDR3 is 12 amino acids. The CDR3 here is CSGTGLAGEQYF. In DNA, the CDR3 is TGCAGCGGAACGGGACTAGCGGGAGAGCAGTACTTC.

In its sample, this clonotype was seen once. This chain links TRBV18 with TRBJ2-4; 7 nucleotides align to TRBD1. The end of the DNA fits TRBJ2-5 better, so the J call may be wrong. The CDR3 consists of 14 residues. Germline V gene sequence: CDR1 KGHSH, CDR2 LQKENI. This chain's CDR3 is CASSRQGPPETQYF. CDR3 sequence (DNA): TGTGCCAGCTCAAGACAGGGACCCCCGGAGACCCAGTACTTC.

The rearrangement joins TRBV11-2 to TRBJ2-4, with 9 bases fitting TRBD2. The CDR3 consists of 15 residues. V gave up 1 base and J gave up 13 bases; unmatched junction bases: 11. CDR1 SGHAT and CDR2 FQNNGV come from the germline V gene. In DNA, the CDR3 is TGTGCCAGCAGCTTAGCACTAGCGGGTAGAGCTGAGCAGTACTTC. Translation: CASSLALAGRAEQYF.

This clonotype has just one count. The chain links TRBV12-3 or TRBV12-4 to TRBJ2-3; D is unclear. The ends were cut back, 7 bases at V and 6 bases at J, with 11 bases in the middle. The CDR3 is 12 amino acids. The CDR3 nucleotides read TGTGCCAGCACCCTTGGATCGGATACGCAGTATTTT. Its translation: CASTLGSDTQYF.

This rearrangement joins TRBV28 to TRBJ2-1; 12 positions agree with TRBD1. Germline V gene lookup returns CDR1 MDHEN and CDR2 SYDVKM. The CDR3 length is 14 residues. V shed 4 bases and J 12 bases; nucleotides not matched to a gene: 7. The CDR3 region is CASSSRDRGPWQFF. CDR3 nucleotides: TGTGCCAGCAGTTCCCGGGACAGGGGGCCTTGGCAGTTCTTC. The full variable domain, in which reference TRBV28 and TRBJ2-1 provide the parts outside the CDR3, is DVKVTQSSRYLVKRTGEKVFLECVQDMDHENMFWYRQDPGLGLRLIYFSYDVKMKEKGDIPEGYSVSREKKERFSLILESASTNQTSMYLCASSSRDRGPWQFFGPGTRLTVL.

Worth noting for this clonotype: One end of the junction is discordant with germline, which a read error may explain. V is TRBV2 and J is TRBJ2-7; the match to TRBD1 covers 7 bases. CDR3 length equals 13 residues. The V gene's germline CDR1 is SNHLY and CDR2 FYNNEI. The CDR3 loop reads CVSSRDRPYEQYF. The CDR3 nucleotides are TGTGTCAGCAGCCGGGACAGACCCTACGAGCAGTACTTC.

The chain couples TRBV5-4 to TRBJ2-1; a possible D gene is TRBD2 (6 bases). V dropped 4 bases and J dropped 3 bases, with 17 bases sitting between them. The CDR3 spans 16 residues. Looked up from germline, CDR1 is SGHNT and CDR2 is YYREEE (reference sequence). The CDR3 DNA follows: TGTGCCAGCAGCCGACGACTAGACCTGGGCTACAATGAGCAGTTCTTC. Amino acid sequence: CASSRRLDLGYNEQFF. Variable domain in full (rest from reference TRBV5-4 and TRBJ2-1): ETGVTQSPTHLIKTRGQQVTLRCSSQSGHNTVSWYQQALGQGPQFIFQYYREEENGRGNFPPRFSGLQFPNYSSELNVNALELDDSALYLCASSRRLDLGYNEQFFGPGTRLTVL.